The present entry profiles one T cell receptor (beta chain) with its context. An assay was performed, and its level was deep. Replicate sorted-subset PCRs were loaded with approximately 190 ng DNA, approximately 31,000 T cell genomes. This table comes from immunoSEQ multiplex PCR, and its TCRdb copy is limited to in-frame clones, with some not included. The table includes roughly 2,000,000 clones, roughly 93% detected once. Positively selected for CCR7, the CD45RO-negative cells used as naive CD8 cells excluded terminally differentiated effector memory CD45RA+ cells. V was pared by 0 bases and J by 2 bases, with 16 bases between. Germline-derived CDR1 and CDR2 are SGHAT and FQNNGV. CDR3 length equals 17 residues. The entry originates in a study of shared clonotypes between healthy human individuals.

This receptor was obtained from a man aged 18 to 35 in good health. Some clones in this sample may be carry-over from other donors' samples. The chain links TRBV11-2 to TRBJ2-5; D call uncertain. The sequenced sample was naive CD8+ T cells from PBMCs. The CDR3 region has the DNA TGTGCCAGCAGCTTAGACCCCAGAAAAACGTATCAAGAGACCCAGTACTTC. Translating gives CASSLDPRKTYQETQYF. Full variable domain (missing parts from reference TRBV11-2 and TRBJ2-5): EAGVAQSPRYKIIEKRQSVAFWCNPISGHATLYWYQQILGQGPKLLIQFQNNGVVDDSQLPKDRFSAERLKGVDSTLKIQPAKLEDSAVYLCASSLDPRKTYQETQYFGPGTRLLVL.